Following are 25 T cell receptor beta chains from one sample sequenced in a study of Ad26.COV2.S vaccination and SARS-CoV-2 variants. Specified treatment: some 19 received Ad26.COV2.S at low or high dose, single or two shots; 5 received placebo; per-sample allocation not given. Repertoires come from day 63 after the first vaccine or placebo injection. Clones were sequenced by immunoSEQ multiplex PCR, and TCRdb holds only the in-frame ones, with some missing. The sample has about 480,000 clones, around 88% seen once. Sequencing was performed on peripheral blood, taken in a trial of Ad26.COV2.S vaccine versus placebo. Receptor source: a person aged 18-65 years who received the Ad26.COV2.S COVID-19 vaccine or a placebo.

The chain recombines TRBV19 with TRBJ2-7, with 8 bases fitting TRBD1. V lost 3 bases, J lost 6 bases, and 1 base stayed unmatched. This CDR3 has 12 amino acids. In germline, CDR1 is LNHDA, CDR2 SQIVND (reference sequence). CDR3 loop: CASSIDRGEQYF. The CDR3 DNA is TGTGCCAGTAGTATCGACAGGGGCGAGCAGTACTTC.

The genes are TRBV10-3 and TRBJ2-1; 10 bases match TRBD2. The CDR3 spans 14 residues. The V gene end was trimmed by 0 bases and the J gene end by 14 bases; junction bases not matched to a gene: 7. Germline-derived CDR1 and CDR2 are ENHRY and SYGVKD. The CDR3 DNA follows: TGTGCCATCAGTGAGTCTGCTAGCGGGAGTTGGGAGTTCTTC. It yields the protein CAISESASGSWEFF.

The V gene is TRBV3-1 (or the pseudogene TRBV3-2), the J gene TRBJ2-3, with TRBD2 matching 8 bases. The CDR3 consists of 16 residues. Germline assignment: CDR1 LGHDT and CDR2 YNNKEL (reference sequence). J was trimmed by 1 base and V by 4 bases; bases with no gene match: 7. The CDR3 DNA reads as TGTGCCAGCAGCCCGAGGGGAGCGGGAGGCACAGATACGCAGTATTTT. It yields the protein CASSPRGAGGTDTQYF.

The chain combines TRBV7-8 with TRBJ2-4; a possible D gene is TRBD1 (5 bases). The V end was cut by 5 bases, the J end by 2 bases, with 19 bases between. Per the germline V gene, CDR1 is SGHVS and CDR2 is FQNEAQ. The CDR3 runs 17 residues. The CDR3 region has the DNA TGTGCCAGCAGCGTTACGCGCTTGGGGCAAACCAAAAACATTCAGTACTTC. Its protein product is CASSVTRLGQTKNIQYF.

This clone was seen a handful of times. The CDR3 DNA reads TGCGCCAGCAGCTTTGGACAGGGAAACACCATATATTTT. It codes for CASSFGQGNTIYF. The chain has TRBV5-1 and TRBJ1-3, with D maybe TRBD1 (6 bases). This CDR3 comprises 13 residues. Germline values: CDR1 SGHRS, CDR2 YFSETQ. Trimming pared 2 bases from V and 4 bases from J, leaving 7 bases between.

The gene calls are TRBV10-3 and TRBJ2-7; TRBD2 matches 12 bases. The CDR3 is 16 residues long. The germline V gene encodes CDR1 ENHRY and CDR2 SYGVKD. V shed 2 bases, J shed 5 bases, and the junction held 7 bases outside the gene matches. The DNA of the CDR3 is TGTGCCATCAGTGAGCCCTCTAGCGGGAGGGCCGACGAGCAGTACTTC. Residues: CAISEPSSGRADEQYF.

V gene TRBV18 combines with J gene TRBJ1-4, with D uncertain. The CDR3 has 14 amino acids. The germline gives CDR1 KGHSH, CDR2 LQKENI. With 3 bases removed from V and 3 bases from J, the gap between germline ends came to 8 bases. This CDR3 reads CASSPRVSNEKLFF. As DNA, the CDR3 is TGTGCCAGCTCACCCCGGGTATCTAATGAAAAACTGTTTTTT.

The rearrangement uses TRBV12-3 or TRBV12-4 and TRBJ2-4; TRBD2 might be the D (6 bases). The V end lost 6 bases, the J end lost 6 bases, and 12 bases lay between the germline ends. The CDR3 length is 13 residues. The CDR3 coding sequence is TGTGCCAGCAGGAAGGACGGGGGAAACATTCAGTACTTC. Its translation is CASRKDGGNIQYF.

The CDR3 sequence is CASTPGLAGPPSYNEQFF. As DNA, the CDR3 is TGTGCCAGTACCCCTGGACTAGCGGGACCCCCCTCCTACAATGAGCAGTTCTTC. This chain uses TRBV19 with TRBJ2-1; 12 nucleotides agree with TRBD2. Trimming took 7 bases from V and 0 from J; bases not matched to a gene: 10. The CDR3 covers 18 residues. Germline values: CDR1 LNHDA, CDR2 SQIVND (reference sequence). Variable domain in full (rest from reference TRBV19 and TRBJ2-1): DGGITQSPKYLFRKEGQNVTLSCEQNLNHDAMYWYRQDPGQGLRLIYYSQIVNDFQKGDIAEGYSVSREKKESFPLTVTSAQKNPTAFYLCASTPGLAGPPSYNEQFFGPGTRLTVL.

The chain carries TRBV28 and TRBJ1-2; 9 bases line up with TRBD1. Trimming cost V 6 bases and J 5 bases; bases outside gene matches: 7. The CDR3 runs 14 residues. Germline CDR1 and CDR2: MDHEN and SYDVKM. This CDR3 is CASRQMGQGYGYTF. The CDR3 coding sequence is TGTGCCAGCAGGCAGATGGGACAGGGATATGGCTACACCTTC.

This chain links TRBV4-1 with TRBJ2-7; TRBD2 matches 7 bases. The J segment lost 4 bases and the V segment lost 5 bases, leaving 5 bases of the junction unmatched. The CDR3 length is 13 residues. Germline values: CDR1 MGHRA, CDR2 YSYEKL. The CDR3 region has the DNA TGCGCCAGCAGCGCGAGGGAGGGTTACGAGCAGTACTTC. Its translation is CASSAREGYEQYF.

The CDR3, as DNA: TGTGCCAGCAGACCCCAGGGAACAGATACGCAGTATTTT. Translation gives CASRPQGTDTQYF. The chain carries TRBV28 and TRBJ2-3; D is perhaps TRBD1 (5 bases). Trimming pared 6 bases from V and 3 bases from J, leaving 10 bases between. This CDR3 spans 13 amino acids. CDR1 is MDHEN, CDR2 SYDVKM, per germline. The whole variable domain, remainder taken from reference TRBV28 and TRBJ2-3, is DVKVTQSSRYLVKRTGEKVFLECVQDMDHENMFWYRQDPGLGLRLIYFSYDVKMKEKGDIPEGYSVSREKKERFSLILESASTNQTSMYLCASRPQGTDTQYFGPGTRLTVL.

The CDR3, as DNA: TGTGCCAGCAGTTTGGTGGGGTACGAGCAGTACTTC. It encodes CASSLVGYEQYF. J is TRBJ2-7 and V is TRBV28; D is unresolved. The CDR3 is made up of 12 amino acids. V was shortened by 3 bases and J by 4 bases, with 7 bases between the two germline ends. From germline, CDR1 is MDHEN and CDR2 SYDVKM.

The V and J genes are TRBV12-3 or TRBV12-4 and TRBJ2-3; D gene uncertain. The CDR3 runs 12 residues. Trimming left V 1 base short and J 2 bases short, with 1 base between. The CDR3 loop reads CASSLDTDTQYF. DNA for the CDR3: TGTGCCAGCAGTTTAGACACAGATACGCAGTATTTT.

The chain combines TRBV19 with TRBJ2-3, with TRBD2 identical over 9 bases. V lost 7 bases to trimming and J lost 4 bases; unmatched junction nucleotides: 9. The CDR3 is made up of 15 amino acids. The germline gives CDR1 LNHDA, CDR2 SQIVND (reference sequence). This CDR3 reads CASTPYSGRPDTQYF. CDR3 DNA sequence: TGTGCCAGTACACCCTATAGCGGGAGACCAGATACGCAGTATTTT.

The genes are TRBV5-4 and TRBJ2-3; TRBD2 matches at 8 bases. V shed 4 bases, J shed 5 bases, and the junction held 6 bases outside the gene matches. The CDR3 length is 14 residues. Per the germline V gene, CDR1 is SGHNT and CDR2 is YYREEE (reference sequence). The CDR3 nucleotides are TGTGCCAGCAGCCAGGCCCGGGAGGGAGATACGCAGTATTTT. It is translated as CASSQAREGDTQYF.

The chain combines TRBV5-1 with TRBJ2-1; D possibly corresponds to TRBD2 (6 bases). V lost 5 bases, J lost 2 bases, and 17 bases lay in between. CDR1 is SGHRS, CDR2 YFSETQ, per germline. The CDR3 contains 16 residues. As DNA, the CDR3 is TGCGCCAGCAGTCATCCCCGGGACTGGACCTACAATGAGCAGTTCTTC. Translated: CASSHPRDWTYNEQFF.

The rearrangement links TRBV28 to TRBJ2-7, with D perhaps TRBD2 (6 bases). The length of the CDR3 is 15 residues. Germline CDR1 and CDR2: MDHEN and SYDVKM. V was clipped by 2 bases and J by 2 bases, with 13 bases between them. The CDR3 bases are TGTGCCAGCAGTTTACAATGGGACTCCCCCTACGAGCAGTACTTC. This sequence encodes CASSLQWDSPYEQYF. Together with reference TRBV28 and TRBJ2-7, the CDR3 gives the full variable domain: DVKVTQSSRYLVKRTGEKVFLECVQDMDHENMFWYRQDPGLGLRLIYFSYDVKMKEKGDIPEGYSVSREKKERFSLILESASTNQTSMYLCASSLQWDSPYEQYFGPGTRLTVT.

CDR3 bases: TGTGCCAGCAGCTATAGGTGGGGGGCCTACAATGAGCAGTTCTTC. This sequence encodes CASSYRWGAYNEQFF. The V gene is TRBV7-2, the J gene TRBJ2-1; a weak D match, TRBD2 (6 bases). The length of the CDR3 is 15 residues. V was clipped by 4 bases and J by 2 bases, with 12 bases between them. Germline CDR1 SGHTA, CDR2 FQGNSA.

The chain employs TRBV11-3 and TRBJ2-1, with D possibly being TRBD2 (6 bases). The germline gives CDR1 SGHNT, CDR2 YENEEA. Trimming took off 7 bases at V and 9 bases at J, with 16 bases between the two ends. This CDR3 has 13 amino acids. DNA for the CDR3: TGTGCCAGCACGCTATCGGAGGGGACTGAGCAGTTCTTC. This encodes CASTLSEGTEQFF.

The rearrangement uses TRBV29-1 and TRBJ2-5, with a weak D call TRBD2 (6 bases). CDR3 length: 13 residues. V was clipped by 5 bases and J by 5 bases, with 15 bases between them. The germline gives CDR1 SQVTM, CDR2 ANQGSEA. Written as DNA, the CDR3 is TGCAGCGTTAGAATTGGGGGGAAGGAGACCCAGTACTTC. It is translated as CSVRIGGKETQYF.

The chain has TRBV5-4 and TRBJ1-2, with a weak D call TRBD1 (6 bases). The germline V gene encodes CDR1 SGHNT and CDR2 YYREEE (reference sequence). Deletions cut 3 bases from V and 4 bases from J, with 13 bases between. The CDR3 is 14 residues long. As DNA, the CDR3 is TGTGCCAGCAGCTCCGCCGGGACATCCTATGGCTACACCTTC. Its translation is CASSSAGTSYGYTF.

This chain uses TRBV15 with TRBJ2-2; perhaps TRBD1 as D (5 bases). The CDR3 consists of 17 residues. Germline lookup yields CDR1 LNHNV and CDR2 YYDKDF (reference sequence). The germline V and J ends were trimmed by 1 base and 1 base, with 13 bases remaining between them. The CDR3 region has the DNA TGTGCCACCAGCAGAGTAGGGTTCGACAGGAACACCGGGGAGCTGTTTTTT. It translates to CATSRVGFDRNTGELFF.

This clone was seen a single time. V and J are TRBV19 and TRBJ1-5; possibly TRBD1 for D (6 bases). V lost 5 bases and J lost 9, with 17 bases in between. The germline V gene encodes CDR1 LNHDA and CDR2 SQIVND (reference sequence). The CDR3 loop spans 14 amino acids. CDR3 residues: CASSPSGEVLPQHF. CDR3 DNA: TGTGCCAGTAGTCCTTCAGGGGAAGTACTGCCCCAGCATTTT.

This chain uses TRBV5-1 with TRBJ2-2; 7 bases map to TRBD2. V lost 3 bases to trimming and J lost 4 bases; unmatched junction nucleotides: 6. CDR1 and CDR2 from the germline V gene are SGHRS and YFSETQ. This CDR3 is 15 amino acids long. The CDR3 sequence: CASSSSGGVTGELFF. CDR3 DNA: TGCGCCAGCAGCTCTAGCGGTGGTGTCACCGGGGAGCTGTTTTTT.